This TCR beta chain was retrieved from a study of OX40 agonist ivuxolimab in advanced cancers. In the study overall: Patients were dosed with the agonistic anti-OX40 (CD134) antibody ivuxolimab. Cancers in dose escalation were hepatocellular, melanoma, renal cell and head and neck.

In germline, CDR1 is SGHRS, CDR2 YFSETQ. The V and J ends lost 1 base and 7 bases respectively, with 12 bases between them. This CDR3 region has 14 residues. Baseline, cycle 4 day 1, and cycle 7 day 1 were the blood sampling points. Assay: immunoSEQ multiplex PCR; the TCRdb copy retains only in-frame clones and omits some. This repertoire shows tens of thousands of clones, roughly four fifths found once; its top ten account for approximately 30%. Source: CD4+ or CD8+ T cells sorted from blood, taken in a trial of the OX40 agonist ivuxolimab. The clonotype was recovered from an adult with an advanced solid tumor such as melanoma, head and neck, liver or kidney cancer. V is TRBV5-1 and J is TRBJ2-1; no reliable D call. CDR3 sequence reads: CASSLHGPRNEQFF. DNA for the CDR3: TGCGCCAGCAGCTTGCACGGGCCGAGGAATGAGCAGTTCTTC.